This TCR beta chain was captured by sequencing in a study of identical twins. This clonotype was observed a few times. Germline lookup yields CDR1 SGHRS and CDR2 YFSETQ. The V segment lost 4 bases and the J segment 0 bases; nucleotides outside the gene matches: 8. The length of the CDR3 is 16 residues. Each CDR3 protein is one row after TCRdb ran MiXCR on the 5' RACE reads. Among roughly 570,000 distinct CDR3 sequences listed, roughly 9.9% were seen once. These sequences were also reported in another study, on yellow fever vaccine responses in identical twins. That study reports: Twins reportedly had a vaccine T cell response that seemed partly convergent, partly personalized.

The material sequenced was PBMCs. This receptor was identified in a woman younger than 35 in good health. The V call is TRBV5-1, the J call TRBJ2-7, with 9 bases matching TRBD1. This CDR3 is CASSAGTGQSSYEQYF. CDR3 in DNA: TGCGCCAGCAGCGCGGGGACAGGGCAAAGCTCCTACGAGCAGTACTTC.